This T cell receptor (beta chain) was documented in a study of human T cells and chemical hapten exposure (dated by TCRdb to 2020 to 2022). As for the study more broadly: For sensitization, 2% DPC in acetone was applied to a roughly 2 cm by roughly 2 cm area of upper inner arm skin. Weekly therapeutic DPC doses were additionally applied to the scalp of patients throughout the roughly 23-week study period. Patch testing on the upper back used Finn chambers containing 0.01% DPC, with scoring done after 6 days according to International Contact Dermatitis Research Group standards. The patient cohort, mostly female, included alopecia areata with under or over 50% scalp involvement, alopecia totalis and alopecia universalis. Libraries were pooled for sequencing, and variation in per-sample TCR yields was attributed mainly to small differences in library volumes within the pool. In alopecia patients, the study followed how the peripheral blood TCR repertoire changed in vivo over primary and secondary sensitization to diphenylcyclopropenone (DPC), a hapten. Blood samples were taken from patients before sensitization (week 0) and then at 2, 6 and about 24 weeks after DPC sensitization. Nearly 30 alopecia patients gave blood for TCR sequencing at one to four time points (pre-sensitization, 2, 6 and 24 weeks).

The germline V gene encodes CDR1 SGHDN and CDR2 FVKESK. V loses 5 bases at its end and J loses 5 bases; junction bases beyond the gene matches: 6. From its cysteine to its phenylalanine, the CDR3 spans 14 amino acids. The read is trimmed to its CDR3 DNA, 42 bases read in frame from base 1. This clonotype was counted at least ten times. Its antigen has not been determined. Base-call qualities are not available, and no considerably larger clone is one nucleotide away. Results and caveats for the whole study, not just this receptor: No change with DPC sensitization was found in the number of TCRs above 1 in 1000 frequency, and no evidence of global repertoire structure alterations was found. Patch test score correlated positively with the number of PT1 expanded TCRs, reaching significance at thresholds 8, 16 and 32 but not at 4. All patients had alopecia, a presumed autoimmune disease, so their immune response might differ from that of healthy individuals. After repeated subsampling, the strength of the expansion versus patch-test correlation and the threshold at which it became significant changed. Expanded TCRs formed significantly more large CDR3 similarity clusters than pre-sensitization or healthy control sets, consistent with antigen-driven responses.

Reading the label with the study, this specimen's time point is: patch test 1, 2 weeks after DPC sensitization. Read against the paper, the sample's treatment or condition label means: therapeutic diphenylcyclopropenone sensitization with weekly scalp DPC. Blood at each patch-test visit was drawn before the patch test was applied. Patients were eligible if aged 18 to 70, diagnosed with alopecia and judged suitable for DPC therapy, and pregnant patients were excluded. Total RNA was extracted from unfractionated whole blood that had been collected in Tempus Blood RNA tubes. The receptor library was made with RACE. Sequencing instrument: NextSeq 500. During library preparation, unique molecular identifiers were attached to individual cDNA molecules so that TCRs could be counted quantitatively and reproducibly. From each blood RNA sample, both TCR alpha and TCR beta chains were sequenced. On the study's bioinformatics: Samples had a median of around 92,000 TCRs, with a range from 23,224 to 690,600. The Decombinator software suite was used to annotate V, J and CDR3 in the TCR reads. For PS versus PT1 abundance plots, all samples were subsampled to the same number of TCRs (28,000). TCRs were defined as expanded if absent before sensitization and observed at least eight times at the 2-week time point. The public reads were run again by TCRdb, first through fastp at Q25 and then through MiXCR, and only productive beta chains were kept. Each CDR3 protein appears once, grouped with its most common genes and DNA. The V and J calls reflect TCRdb's pipeline rather than the authors' work. The sample contains 74,000 or so distinct CDR3 sequences, under 13% of them found a single time. The ten most abundant clones make up under 1.5% of the sample.

The sequence is built from TRBV14 and TRBJ1-1; 9 middle bases align to TRBD1. The source is a woman in her forties or fifties with alopecia areata. Some clones in this sample may be carry-over from other donors' samples. Sample: whole blood, taken in connection with sensitization to the hapten diphenylcyclopropenone (DPC). CDR3 sequence: CASSTGGSNTEAFF. DNA sequence: TGTGCCAGCAGCACAGGGGGCTCGAATACTGAAGCTTTCTTT.